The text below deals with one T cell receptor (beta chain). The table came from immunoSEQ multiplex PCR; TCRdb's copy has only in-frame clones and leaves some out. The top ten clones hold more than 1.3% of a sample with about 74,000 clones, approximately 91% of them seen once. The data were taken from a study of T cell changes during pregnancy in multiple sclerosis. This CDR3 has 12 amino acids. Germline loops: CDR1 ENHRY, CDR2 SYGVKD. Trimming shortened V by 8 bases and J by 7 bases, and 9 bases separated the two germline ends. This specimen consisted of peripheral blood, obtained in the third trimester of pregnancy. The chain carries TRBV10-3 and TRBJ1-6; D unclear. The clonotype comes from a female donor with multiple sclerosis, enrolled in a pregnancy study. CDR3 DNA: TGTGCCATCGCCCAGGAAAATTCACCCCTCCACTTT. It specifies CAIAQENSPLHF.